These 20 T cell receptor beta chains came from one sample sequenced in a study of blood T cells in healthy people across ages. A sample-barcoded 5' primer and a J-beta primer mix were used in a second PCR of about 6 to 11 cycles. TCRdb re-analysed the 5' RACE reads in MiXCR, keeping a single row per CDR3 protein. Of some 290,000 distinct CDR3 sequences listed, roughly 26% are singletons. Sequencing input: blood. The receptors come from a woman between 65 and 79 years old in good health.

The chain joins TRBV7-2 to TRBJ2-5; 12 bases agree with TRBD2. CDR1 and CDR2 (germline): SGHTA, FQGNSA. The CDR3 is 17 amino acids. Germline trimming cut 1 base from V and 7 bases from J; bases unmatched to any gene: 10. CDR3 coding DNA: TGTGCCAGCAGCTTAGGGCTAGCGGGAGGGCCGGGATTGACCCAGTACTTC. Translated, it gives CASSLGLAGGPGLTQYF.

This clonotype occurred many times. The chain combines TRBV7-3 with TRBJ2-3; D ambiguous. The germline CDR1 and CDR2 sequences are SGHTA and FQGTGA. The CDR3 is 14 amino acids. Between the trimmed V and J ends, which lost 4 bases and 4 bases, there was a span of 12 bases. For the CDR3, the DNA is TGTGCCAGCAGCTCGTCTCCAAACTCAGATACGCAGTATTTT. Residues: CASSSSPNSDTQYF.

This clonotype has only a few counts. The CDR3 protein is CSARRGPIQPQHF. Written as DNA, the CDR3 is TGCAGTGCTAGAAGAGGACCAATTCAGCCCCAGCATTTT. V usage is TRBV20-1 and J usage is TRBJ1-5, with D uncertain. Germline assignment: CDR1 DFQATT and CDR2 SNEGSKA (reference sequence). Trimming took off 2 bases at V and 6 bases at J, with 11 bases between the two ends. The CDR3 loop spans 13 amino acids.

Here the CDR3 reads CASSYIYSNEQYF. The CDR3 nucleotides read TGTGCCAGCAGTTATATATATAGTAACGAGCAGTACTTC. V usage is TRBV28 and J usage is TRBJ2-7; no firm D call. V lost 4 bases and J lost 5, with 12 bases in between. Germline assignment: CDR1 MDHEN and CDR2 SYDVKM. CDR3 length equals 13 residues.

In this sample, this clonotype turned up a few times. The rearrangement links TRBV7-2 to TRBJ2-7; D may be TRBD2 (6 bases). From germline, CDR1 is SGHTA and CDR2 FQGNSA. V was trimmed by 3 bases and J by 7 bases, leaving 19 bases between them. This CDR3 has 15 residues. The CDR3 reads CASSLLAASHREQYF. CDR3 bases: TGTGCCAGCAGCTTGTTAGCGGCCTCCCACCGGGAGCAGTACTTC.

This clonotype was counted a few times. This sequence joins TRBV9 and TRBJ2-1; tentatively, D is TRBD2 (5 bases). The tail of the sequence fits TRBJ2-7 better, so the J call may be wrong. The CDR3 has 16 amino acids. Germline V gene sequence: CDR1 SGDLS, CDR2 YYNGEE. DNA for the CDR3: TGTGCCAGCAGCCCGCGAGGAGGTCAGAGCTCCTACGAGCAGTACTTC. Translating it yields CASSPRGGQSSYEQYF.

The chain carries TRBV29-1 and TRBJ1-4; TRBD1 matches 8 bases. Losses at the gene ends were 6 bases for V and 7 bases for J; bases not matched to a gene: 10. The germline gives CDR1 SQVTM, CDR2 ANQGSEA. This CDR3 has 14 amino acids. CDR3 nucleotide sequence: TGCAGCGTGCACGCCGGGACAGGAGCTGAAAAACTGTTTTTT. Its translation: CSVHAGTGAEKLFF.

This clonotype was observed once. The chain combines TRBV27 with TRBJ1-2; D is ambiguous. CDR1 is MNHEY and CDR2 is SMNVEV in the germline V gene (reference sequence). The CDR3 is 15 residues long. Trimming pared 6 bases from V and 8 bases from J, leaving 22 bases between. CDR3 sequence: CASSPNLVRVGGYTF. In nucleotides, the CDR3 is TGTGCCAGCAGCCCCAACCTAGTGAGGGTTGGCGGCTACACCTTC.

V usage is TRBV4-3 and J usage is TRBJ1-4; D might be TRBD1 (5 bases). The CDR3 has 18 residues. Germline-derived CDR1 and CDR2 are LGHNA and YSLEER. V lost 1 base to trimming and J lost 4 bases, with 19 bases between them. The DNA of the CDR3 is TGCGCCAGCAGCCAAGGTTATCAAATTCGACAGTTTAATGAAAAACTGTTTTTT. It codes for CASSQGYQIRQFNEKLFF.

This clonotype was seen a handful of times. The rearrangement uses TRBV6-1 and TRBJ2-5, with D possibly matching TRBD2 (6 bases). V gave up 2 bases and J gave up 11 bases, with 9 bases separating them. CDR1 and CDR2 from the germline V gene are MNHNS and SASEGT. The CDR3 is 11 residues long. The chain's CDR3 is CASSEKREQYF. In nucleotides, the CDR3 is TGTGCCAGCAGTGAAAAACGGGAGCAGTACTTC.

On this clonotype itself: A much larger clone is a single base away; this may be a read error. In DNA, the CDR3 is TGTGCCAGCAGTTCTCCGGGACCAGCGGAGGAAAAGCAGTTCTTC. This encodes CASSSPGPAEEKQFF. The J gene is TRBJ2-5, the V gene TRBV28; D possibly uses TRBD1 or TRBD2 (5 bases each). Judging by the DNA end, TRBJ2-1 fits better; the J call may be wrong. The CDR3 has 15 amino acids. Germline V gives CDR1 MDHEN, CDR2 SYDVKM.

The chain recombines TRBV20-1 with TRBJ2-3, with D perhaps assigned TRBD1 or TRBD2 (5 bases each). Germline V gene sequence: CDR1 DFQATT, CDR2 SNEGSKA (reference sequence). This CDR3 has 11 amino acids. V lost 8 bases and J lost 3, with 9 bases in between. CDR3 region: CSSGLTDTQYF. The CDR3 coding sequence is TGCAGTTCGGGGCTAACAGATACGCAGTATTTT.

The table lists this clonotype with many counts. V usage is TRBV7-2 and J usage is TRBJ2-7; no clear D. V lost 0 bases and J 4 bases, leaving 22 bases between the germline ends. Germline V gene lookup returns CDR1 SGHTA and CDR2 FQGNSA. The CDR3 is 18 residues long. The CDR3 region is CASSLATGSSHYHYEQYF. In DNA, the CDR3 is TGTGCCAGCAGCTTAGCTACCGGGTCATCCCATTACCATTACGAGCAGTACTTC.

The chain joins TRBV5-1 to TRBJ2-3; the match to TRBD2 covers 10 bases. The CDR3 has 19 amino acids. Trimming took 0 bases from V and 1 from J; bases not matched to a gene: 11. CDR1 and CDR2 (germline): SGHRS, YFSETQ. The CDR3, as DNA: TGCGCCAGCAGCTTGGCGGGTAGCGGGGGGACAACTCGCACAGATACGCAGTATTTT. Its protein product is CASSLAGSGGTTRTDTQYF.

The chain couples TRBV6-1 to TRBJ1-5; D is perhaps TRBD1 (5 bases). CDR1 and CDR2 (germline): MNHNS, SASEGT. The CDR3 is made up of 13 amino acids. The V end was cut by 7 bases, the J end by 6 bases, with 13 bases between. This chain's CDR3 is CASTGGLGQPQHF. CDR3 DNA sequence: TGTGCCAGCACCGGGGGACTCGGTCAGCCCCAGCATTTT.

In this sample, this clonotype turned up a few times. The rearrangement uses TRBV5-1 and TRBJ2-5; 9 bases align to TRBD1. Losses at the gene ends were 5 bases for V and 5 bases for J; bases not matched to a gene: 10. Germline V lookup: CDR1 SGHRS, CDR2 YFSETQ. This CDR3 contains 15 residues. The CDR3 loop is CASRNGTGKIETQYF. Here the CDR3 DNA reads TGCGCCAGCAGGAACGGGACAGGGAAGATTGAGACCCAGTACTTC.

The rearrangement links TRBV4-3 to TRBJ1-5; no firm D call. This CDR3 comprises 14 residues. Germline V gives CDR1 LGHNA, CDR2 YSLEER. Trimming cost V 0 bases and J 5 bases, with 8 bases left between them. This chain's CDR3 is CASSQDNSYQPQHF. The CDR3 DNA follows: TGCGCCAGCAGCCAAGATAACAGTTATCAGCCCCAGCATTTT.

The table lists this clonotype with a few counts. The chain is built from TRBV20-1 and TRBJ2-1; D not certain. The CDR3 is 15 amino acids. Deletions cut 3 bases from V and 5 bases from J, with 17 bases between. Germline V lookup: CDR1 DFQATT, CDR2 SNEGSKA (reference sequence). The CDR3 sequence is CSASWQGLGDNEQFF. For the CDR3, the DNA is TGCAGTGCTAGTTGGCAAGGCCTTGGGGACAATGAGCAGTTCTTC.

The chain employs TRBV28 and TRBJ2-2; TRBD1 agrees at 7 bases. Losses at the gene ends were 1 base for V and 4 bases for J; bases not matched to a gene: 3. The CDR3 runs 15 residues. Germline V gene data show CDR1 as MDHEN and CDR2 as SYDVKM. The CDR3 nucleotides read TGTGCCAGCAGTTTATTAGGGGGCGGCACCGGGGAGCTGTTTTTT. Encoded protein: CASSLLGGGTGELFF.

V usage is TRBV3-1 and J usage is TRBJ2-3; D is unresolved. V was shortened by 1 base and J by 7 bases, with 6 bases between the two germline ends. The germline V gene encodes CDR1 LGHDT and CDR2 YNNKEL (reference sequence). This CDR3 spans 12 amino acids. CDR3 sequence (DNA): TGTGCCAGCAGCCAAGTGGGCCATACGCAGTATTTT. Amino acids: CASSQVGHTQYF.